The 27 T cell receptor beta chains presented below share a single source sample, sequenced in a study of graft-versus-host responses after intestinal transplantation. These TCRs are of unknown antigen specificity. Generated by immunoSEQ multiplex PCR, the TCRdb table keeps only in-frame clones and is missing some. The table has over 80,000 clones, about nine tenths seen once; the top ten hold more than 0.15%. This specimen consisted of unstimulated CD4+ T cells sorted from spleen or lymph node cells, obtained before transplant. The receptors were sampled from a human donor who was the organ donor for an intestinal transplant.

The V gene is TRBV18, the J gene TRBJ1-3; 7 bases agree with TRBD1. The V gene's germline CDR1 is KGHSH and CDR2 LQKENI. The V and J ends lost 5 bases and 3 bases, in that order; junction bases with no gene match: 1. The CDR3 spans 13 residues. CDR3: CASSWDSGNTIYF. CDR3 DNA sequence: TGTGCCAGCTCATGGGACAGTGGAAACACCATATATTTT. The full variable domain, with the rest looked up from reference TRBV18 and TRBJ1-3, is NAGVMQNPRHLVRRRGQEARLRCSPMKGHSHVYWYRQLPEEGLKFMVYLQKENIIDESGMPKERFSAEFPKEGPSILRIQQVVRGDSAAYFCASSWDSGNTIYFGEGSWLTVV.

The chain carries TRBV5-8 and TRBJ1-4; D is possibly TRBD1 (5 bases). Deletions cut 7 bases from V and 5 bases from J, with 18 bases between. CDR1 is SGHTS, CDR2 YDEGEE, per germline. CDR3 length equals 15 residues. CDR3 sequence: CASSPEGRGNEKLFF. The CDR3 DNA reads as TGTGCCAGCTCCCCGGAGGGCCGGGGGAATGAAAAACTGTTTTTT.

This rearrangement joins TRBV4-3 to TRBJ2-1; 14 bases match TRBD2. The V and J ends lost 0 bases and 1 base, in that order; junction bases with no gene match: 14. This CDR3 region has 22 residues. Germline CDR1 LGHNA, CDR2 YSLEER. The CDR3 protein is CASSQDNTKTSGGVNSYNEQFF. CDR3 bases: TGCGCCAGCAGCCAAGATAATACGAAGACTAGCGGGGGGGTAAATTCCTACAATGAGCAGTTCTTC.

This chain links TRBV12-5 with TRBJ1-4, with D possibly being TRBD1 (5 bases). CDR1 and CDR2 from the germline V gene are LGHNT and FRNRAP. The CDR3 sequence is 13 residues long. The germline V and J ends were trimmed by 7 bases and 8 bases, with 14 bases remaining between them. Here the CDR3 reads CASAGRVNEKLFF. The CDR3 DNA sequence: TGTGCTAGTGCGGGCAGGGTGAACGAAAAACTGTTTTTT.

This chain joins TRBV7-6 and TRBJ1-6; tentatively, D is TRBD1 (5 bases). With 5 bases removed from V and 7 bases from J, the gap between germline ends came to 18 bases. CDR1 SGHVS and CDR2 FNYEAQ come from the germline V gene. The CDR3 spans 16 residues. The DNA of the CDR3 is TGTGCCAGCAGCCCCAGGGTTGCGGGGCTAAATTCACCCCTCCACTTT. It codes for CASSPRVAGLNSPLHF.

The CDR3 reads CASSTFLAGGYTDTQYF. In DNA, the CDR3 is TGTGCCAGCAGCACATTTCTAGCGGGGGGCTACACAGATACGCAGTATTTT. The chain links TRBV2 to TRBJ2-3; TRBD2 matches 11 bases. Germline values: CDR1 SNHLY, CDR2 FYNNEI. Losses at the gene ends were 6 bases for V and 2 bases for J; bases not matched to a gene: 10. CDR3 size: 17 residues.

This clone was counted a few times. The V gene is TRBV4-3, the J gene TRBJ1-1; tentatively, D is TRBD1 (5 bases). Trimming stripped 0 bases from V and 0 bases from J, with 14 bases between. The CDR3 totals 17 residues. Germline V CDR1 and CDR2: LGHNA, YSLEER. The CDR3 protein is CASSQDRTGTMNTEAFF. The CDR3 DNA is TGCGCCAGCAGCCAAGATCGCACAGGAACTATGAACACTGAAGCTTTCTTT.

This clone was seen more than once but under ten times. The chain joins TRBV19 to TRBJ1-5, with D possibly being TRBD1 (5 bases). The CDR3 runs to 13 residues. Trimming cost V 7 bases and J 6 bases, with 13 bases left between them. Germline CDR1 reads LNHDA; CDR2 reads SQIVND (reference sequence). The CDR3 region is CASTDRSGQPQHF. The CDR3 DNA reads as TGTGCCAGTACCGACAGAAGTGGTCAGCCCCAGCATTTT.

V and J are TRBV4-1 and TRBJ1-5; no definite D call. V lost 4 bases to trimming and J lost 7 bases, with 17 bases between them. The germline V gene has CDR1 MGHRA and CDR2 YSYEKL. The CDR3 spans 15 residues. CDR3 sequence (DNA): TGCGCCAGCAGCCCAACCGGAGGGATGGGGCAGCCCCAGCATTTT. Amino acids: CASSPTGGMGQPQHF.

This chain uses TRBV19 with TRBJ2-2; TRBD1 aligns across 10 bases. J was trimmed by 6 bases and V by 2 bases; bases with no gene match: 9. The CDR3 sequence is 17 residues long. Germline CDR1 reads LNHDA; CDR2 reads SQIVND (reference sequence). DNA for the CDR3: TGTGCCAGTAGTATACCTCGACAGGGGGCGCCCCCCGGGGAGCTGTTTTTT. It yields the protein CASSIPRQGAPPGELFF.

The V and J genes are TRBV6-6 and TRBJ1-2; possible D gene TRBD1, 5 bases. V dropped 7 bases and J dropped 10 bases, with 19 bases sitting between them. This CDR3 comprises 13 residues. The germline V gene encodes CDR1 MNHNY and CDR2 SVGAGI (reference sequence). The DNA for the CDR3 is TGTGCCAGCACCGCGGGGGGGATTCAAGTCTACACCTTC. Protein sequence: CASTAGGIQVYTF.

The chain couples TRBV30 to TRBJ2-2; 12 bases are a match to TRBD2. Germline CDR1 GTSNPN, CDR2 SVGIG (reference sequence). CDR3 length equals 15 residues. The junction had 7 bases not matched to a gene; V was cut back by 4 bases and J by 7 bases. This CDR3 is CAWTRTSGEGGELFF. CDR3 DNA: TGTGCCTGGACAAGGACTAGCGGGGAGGGCGGGGAGCTGTTTTTT. The whole variable domain, remainder taken from reference TRBV30 and TRBJ2-2, is SQTIHQWPATLVQPVGSPLSLECTVEGTSNPNLYWYRQAAGRGLQLLFYSVGIGQISSEVPQNLSASRPQDRQFILSSKKLLLSDSGFYLCAWTRTSGEGGELFFGEGSRLTVL.

This CDR3 reads CASSPSGGVRTEAFF. CDR3 DNA sequence: TGTGCCAGCTCACCAAGCGGAGGAGTTAGAACTGAAGCTTTCTTT. The V gene is TRBV18, the J gene TRBJ1-1; D gene ambiguous. Germline CDR1 and CDR2: KGHSH and LQKENI. Trimming took 2 bases from V and 5 from J, leaving 15 bases between them. This CDR3 contains 15 residues.

V gene TRBV9 combines with J gene TRBJ1-2; D is uncertain. CDR1 and CDR2 (germline): SGDLS, YYNGEE. The CDR3 has 14 residues. V was cut by 0 bases and J by 0 bases, with 6 bases left in between. The CDR3: CASSVDSANYGYTF. The CDR3 region has the DNA TGTGCCAGCAGCGTAGATTCAGCTAACTATGGCTACACCTTC.

The genes are TRBV4-3 and TRBJ1-6; D possibly corresponds to TRBD1 (5 bases). CDR1 is LGHNA and CDR2 is YSLEER in the germline V gene. Trimming left V 0 bases short and J 2 bases short, with 14 bases between. This CDR3 is built from 18 residues. The chain's CDR3 is CASSQDWGKLPYNSPLHF. CDR3 sequence (DNA): TGCGCCAGCAGCCAAGATTGGGGCAAGCTCCCCTATAATTCACCCCTCCACTTT.

The chain is built from TRBV9 and TRBJ2-7, with D tentatively TRBD2 (6 bases). Germline values: CDR1 SGDLS, CDR2 YYNGEE. CDR3 length: 14 amino acids. Deletions cut 0 bases from V and 0 bases from J, with 7 bases between. DNA of the CDR3: TGTGCCAGCAGCGTAGGGACTAACTCCTACGAGCAGTACTTC. Its protein is CASSVGTNSYEQYF.

The V call is TRBV30, the J call TRBJ1-2; 8 nucleotides align to TRBD1. The V segment lost 2 bases and the J segment 5 bases; nucleotides outside the gene matches: 1. From germline, CDR1 is GTSNPN and CDR2 SVGIG (reference sequence). The CDR3 length is 12 residues. The CDR3 sequence: CAWSWTGYGYTF. The CDR3 nucleotides read TGTGCCTGGAGTTGGACAGGGTATGGCTACACCTTC.

The chain carries TRBV5-1 and TRBJ2-3, with 8 bases aligning to TRBD2. Germline values: CDR1 SGHRS, CDR2 YFSETQ. The J segment lost 0 bases and the V segment lost 0 bases, leaving 9 bases of the junction unmatched. The CDR3 covers 18 residues. The CDR3 nucleotides read TGCGCCAGCAGCTTGGCCCTCTTAGCGGGGATGAGCACAGATACGCAGTATTTT. Translating it yields CASSLALLAGMSTDTQYF. The entire variable domain, with the rest obtained from reference TRBV5-1 and TRBJ2-3, is as follows: KAGVTQTPRYLIKTRGQQVTLSCSPISGHRSVSWYQQTPGQGLQFLFEYFSETQRNKGNFPGRFSGRQFSNSRSEMNVSTLELGDSALYLCASSLALLAGMSTDTQYFGPGTRLTVL.

The V call is TRBV7-9, the J call TRBJ1-2; 7 bases align to TRBD1. The CDR3 extends over 15 amino acids. Germline assignment: CDR1 SEHNR and CDR2 FQNEAQ (reference sequence). After removal of 3 bases from V and 2 bases from J, the junction contained 6 bases not matched to a gene. CDR3 in amino acids: CASSLGQPENYGYTF. For the CDR3, the DNA is TGTGCCAGCAGCTTGGGACAGCCGGAAAACTATGGCTACACCTTC.

The chain combines TRBV5-1 with TRBJ2-3, with TRBD2 identical over 7 bases. Trimming cost V 3 bases and J 6 bases; bases outside gene matches: 4. The CDR3 consists of 13 residues. CDR1 is SGHRS, CDR2 YFSETQ, per germline. In DNA, the CDR3 is TGCGCCAGCAGCTCTAGCGGAGCTGATACGCAGTATTTT. Protein sequence: CASSSSGADTQYF.

V usage is TRBV5-1 and J usage is TRBJ2-7; D call uncertain. The V end lost 4 bases, the J end lost 6 bases, and 14 bases lay between the germline ends. The CDR3 covers 13 residues. Germline lookup yields CDR1 SGHRS and CDR2 YFSETQ. The CDR3 sequence is CASSPGPFGEQYF. CDR3 coding DNA: TGCGCCAGCAGCCCCGGTCCTTTCGGCGAGCAGTACTTC.

The sample holds a few counts of this clone. J is TRBJ1-1 and V is TRBV18; D gene unclear. The CDR3 runs 14 residues. CDR1 and CDR2 (germline): KGHSH, LQKENI. V was pared by 6 bases and J by 4 bases, with 15 bases between. CDR3 sequence: CASSPTISGTEAFF. For the CDR3, the DNA is TGTGCCAGCTCGCCTACCATATCCGGCACTGAAGCTTTCTTT.

The J gene is TRBJ2-5, the V gene TRBV5-1; a weak D match, TRBD1 (6 bases). Per germline, CDR1 SGHRS and CDR2 YFSETQ. CDR3 length equals 13 residues. V shed 4 bases and J shed 5 bases, with 12 bases lying between them. DNA of the CDR3: TGCGCCAGCAGCAACAGGGTAGGGGAGACCCAGTACTTC. As protein: CASSNRVGETQYF.

The CDR3 DNA sequence: TGTGCCAGTAGTATACGAGGAGGTACTAATGAAAAACTGTTTTTT. It specifies CASSIRGGTNEKLFF. The chain joins TRBV19 to TRBJ1-4; D unresolved. The CDR3 sequence is 15 residues long. The V end was cut by 2 bases, the J end by 2 bases, with 9 bases between. Germline-derived CDR1 and CDR2 are LNHDA and SQIVND (reference sequence).

This rearrangement joins TRBV28 to TRBJ1-2; 7 bases are shared with TRBD1. The CDR3 sequence is 17 residues long. The ends lost 5 bases at V and 4 bases at J; junction bases unmatched: 16. Per the germline V gene, CDR1 is MDHEN and CDR2 is SYDVKM. CDR3 amino acids: CASSESPRTGTSYGYTF. The CDR3 coding sequence is TGTGCCAGCAGTGAGTCTCCGCGGACAGGAACTTCCTATGGCTACACCTTC.

The chain combines TRBV12-5 with TRBJ1-1; D gene unclear. CDR1 is LGHNT and CDR2 is FRNRAP in the germline V gene. The CDR3 covers 15 residues. The germline V and J ends were trimmed by 0 bases and 5 bases, with 13 bases remaining between them. The CDR3 DNA reads TGTGCTAGTGGTTTGGTACGTAACTCGCTAACTGAAGCTTTCTTT. It specifies CASGLVRNSLTEAFF.

This chain links TRBV18 with TRBJ2-2; D not resolved. Germline values: CDR1 KGHSH, CDR2 LQKENI. Between the trimmed V and J ends, which lost 4 bases and 2 bases, there was a span of 14 bases. The CDR3 length is 16 residues. CDR3 sequence reads: CASSLAWQTNTGELFF. The CDR3, as DNA: TGTGCCAGCTCACTGGCCTGGCAGACAAACACCGGGGAGCTGTTTTTT. Complete variable domain (other parts from reference TRBV18 and TRBJ2-2): NAGVMQNPRHLVRRRGQEARLRCSPMKGHSHVYWYRQLPEEGLKFMVYLQKENIIDESGMPKERFSAEFPKEGPSILRIQQVVRGDSAAYFCASSLAWQTNTGELFFGEGSRLTVL.